The sample holds a few counts of the clone carrying this T cell receptor (beta chain). Its specificity is not known. The sample is drawn from a study of cytomegalovirus exposure and HLA in healthy donors. Study context: A data release that came early held 75 million to 85 million unique TCRs from HLA-typed donors.

The PCR contained 60 Vbeta and 13 Jbeta primers. The data were produced by immunoSEQ multiplex PCR, yet TCRdb's version contains in-frame clones alone and is incomplete. Among over 85,000 clones, roughly 8.2% were seen once, and the ten largest hold 2% to 2.5%. Notes on the study in general: In a later analysis, productive TCRs from donors in an Asian-associated ancestry cluster reportedly carried fewer N-insertions than the cohort mean.

V was pared by 5 bases and J by 6 bases, with 7 bases of the junction left unmatched. Per germline, CDR1 MNHEY and CDR2 SMNVEV (reference sequence). CDR3 length equals 13 residues. The material sequenced was PBMCs. This sequence joins TRBV27 and TRBJ2-7, with 7 bases aligning to TRBD2. This receptor was taken from a middle-aged man in good health and CMV-seronegative. Here the CDR3 reads CASSGRGRSEQYF. The CDR3 nucleotides are TGTGCCAGCAGTGGGAGGGGACGGAGCGAGCAGTACTTC.